The clone carrying this T cell receptor (beta chain) has a count of ten or more. This sample is part of a study of T cells after yellow fever vaccination. As for the study in general: With SMART-Seq v4 Ultra Low Input, the fractions containing low cell numbers were prepared.

Generation of TCR cDNA used 5'RACE template switching (which added a universal primer site and UMIs). A single record per CDR3 protein comes from TCRdb applying MiXCR to the 5' RACE reads. The data show approximately 350,000 distinct CDR3 sequences, 11% seen once. V shed 6 bases and J 5 bases; nucleotides not matched to a gene: 10. This CDR3 comprises 16 residues. This clonotype originated in a man between 18 and 29 years old who received the YFV17D yellow fever vaccine. The chain recombines TRBV12-3 or TRBV12-4 with TRBJ2-2; 9 bases agree with TRBD1. The sequences come from PBMCs, collected on the day of the first yellow fever vaccination. DNA for the CDR3: TGTGCCAGCAGCAGACAATTAGGACAGGGGACCGGGGAGCTGTTTTTT. Protein product: CASSRQLGQGTGELFF.